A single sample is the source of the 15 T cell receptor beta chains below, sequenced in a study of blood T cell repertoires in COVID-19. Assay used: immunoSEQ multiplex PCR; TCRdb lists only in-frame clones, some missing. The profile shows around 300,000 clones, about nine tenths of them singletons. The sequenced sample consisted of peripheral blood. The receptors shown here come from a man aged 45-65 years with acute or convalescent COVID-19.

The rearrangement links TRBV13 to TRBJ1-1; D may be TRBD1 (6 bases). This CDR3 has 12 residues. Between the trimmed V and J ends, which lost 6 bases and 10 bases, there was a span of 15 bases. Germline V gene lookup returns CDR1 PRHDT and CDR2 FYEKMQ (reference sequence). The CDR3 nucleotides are TGTGCCAGCAGTTTGAACAGGGTTGGAGCTTTCTTT. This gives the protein CASSLNRVGAFF.

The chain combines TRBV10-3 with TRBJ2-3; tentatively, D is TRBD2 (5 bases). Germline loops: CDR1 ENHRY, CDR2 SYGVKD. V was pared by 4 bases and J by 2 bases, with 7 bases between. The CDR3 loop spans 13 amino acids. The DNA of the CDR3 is TGTGCCATCAGTGGACTACCCACAGATACGCAGTATTTT. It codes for CAISGLPTDTQYF.

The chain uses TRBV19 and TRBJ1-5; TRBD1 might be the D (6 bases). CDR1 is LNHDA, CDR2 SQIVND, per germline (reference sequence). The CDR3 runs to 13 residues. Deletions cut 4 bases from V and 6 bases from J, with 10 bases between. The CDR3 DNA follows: TGTGCCAGTAGTAGTACAGGGCTTCAGCCCCAGCATTTT. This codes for CASSSTGLQPQHF.

The CDR3, as DNA: TGTGCCAGTAGTACCCAGGGAGGGGCGCGAGGCTACACCTTC. It encodes CASSTQGGARGYTF. V usage is TRBV19 and J usage is TRBJ1-2, with D perhaps TRBD1 (5 bases). CDR3 length equals 14 residues. Germline V gives CDR1 LNHDA, CDR2 SQIVND (reference sequence). V was pared by 4 bases and J by 8 bases, with 17 bases between.

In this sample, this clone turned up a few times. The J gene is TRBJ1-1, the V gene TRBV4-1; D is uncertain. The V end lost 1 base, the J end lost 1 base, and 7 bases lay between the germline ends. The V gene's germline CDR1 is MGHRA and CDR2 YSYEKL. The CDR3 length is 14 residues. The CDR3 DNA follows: TGCGCCAGCAGCCAAGTACTGCAGAACACTGAAGCTTTCTTT. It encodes CASSQVLQNTEAFF.

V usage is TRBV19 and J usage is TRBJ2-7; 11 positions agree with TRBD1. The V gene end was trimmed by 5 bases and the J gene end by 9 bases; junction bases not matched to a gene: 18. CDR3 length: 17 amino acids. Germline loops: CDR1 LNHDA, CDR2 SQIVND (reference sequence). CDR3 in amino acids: CASSPEGGQGDGFGQYF. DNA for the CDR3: TGTGCCAGTAGTCCCGAGGGGGGACAGGGGGATGGATTCGGGCAGTACTTC.

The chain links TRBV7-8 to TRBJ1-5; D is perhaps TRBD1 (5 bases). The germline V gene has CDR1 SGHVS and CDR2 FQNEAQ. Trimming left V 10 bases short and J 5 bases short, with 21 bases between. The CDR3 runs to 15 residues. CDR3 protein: CATKSGTAGHQPQHF. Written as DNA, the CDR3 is TGTGCCACCAAATCCGGGACTGCCGGCCATCAGCCCCAGCATTTT.

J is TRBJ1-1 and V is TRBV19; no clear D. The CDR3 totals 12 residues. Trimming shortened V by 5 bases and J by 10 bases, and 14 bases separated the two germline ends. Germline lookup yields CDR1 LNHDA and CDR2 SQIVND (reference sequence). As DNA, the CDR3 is TGTGCCAGTAGTCAGATAACGGGAGGAGCTTTCTTT. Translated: CASSQITGGAFF.

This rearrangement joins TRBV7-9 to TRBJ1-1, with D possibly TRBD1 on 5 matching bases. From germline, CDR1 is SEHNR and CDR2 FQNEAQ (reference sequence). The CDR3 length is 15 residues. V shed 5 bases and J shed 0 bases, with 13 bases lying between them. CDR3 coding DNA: TGTGCCAGCAGCCCTTGGACACCCATGAACACTGAAGCTTTCTTT. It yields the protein CASSPWTPMNTEAFF.

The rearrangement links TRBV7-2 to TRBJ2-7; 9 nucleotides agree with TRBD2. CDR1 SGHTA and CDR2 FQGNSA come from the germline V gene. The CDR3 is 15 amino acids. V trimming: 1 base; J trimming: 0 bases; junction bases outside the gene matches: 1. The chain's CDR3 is CASSLGLAASYEQYF. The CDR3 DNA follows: TGTGCCAGCAGCTTAGGACTAGCGGCCTCCTACGAGCAGTACTTC.

The CDR3 is CASQLKRTVNTEAFF. The DNA of the CDR3 is TGTGCCAGCCAACTTAAAAGGACAGTGAACACTGAAGCTTTCTTT. V is TRBV7-8 and J is TRBJ1-1; D may be TRBD1 (6 bases). The germline V gene encodes CDR1 SGHVS and CDR2 FQNEAQ. V was trimmed by 8 bases and J by 0 bases, leaving 16 bases between them. The CDR3 loop spans 15 amino acids.

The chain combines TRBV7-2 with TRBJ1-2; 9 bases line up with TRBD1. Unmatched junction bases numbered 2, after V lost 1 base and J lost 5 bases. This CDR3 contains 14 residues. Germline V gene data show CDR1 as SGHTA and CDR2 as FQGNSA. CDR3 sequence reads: CASSLGTGVYGYTF. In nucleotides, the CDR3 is TGTGCCAGCAGCTTAGGGACAGGGGTTTATGGCTACACCTTC.

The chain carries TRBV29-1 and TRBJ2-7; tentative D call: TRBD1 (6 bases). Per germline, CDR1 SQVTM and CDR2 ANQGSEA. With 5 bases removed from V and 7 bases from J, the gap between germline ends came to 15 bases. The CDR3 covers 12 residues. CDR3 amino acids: CSVLTGDGEQYF. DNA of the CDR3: TGCAGCGTTTTGACAGGAGACGGAGAGCAGTACTTC.

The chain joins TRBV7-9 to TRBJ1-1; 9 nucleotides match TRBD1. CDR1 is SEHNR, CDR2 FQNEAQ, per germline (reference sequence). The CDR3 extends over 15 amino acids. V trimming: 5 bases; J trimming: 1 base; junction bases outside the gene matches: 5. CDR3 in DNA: TGTGCCAGCAGCCCACGGACAGGGGCGAACACTGAAGCTTTCTTT. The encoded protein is CASSPRTGANTEAFF. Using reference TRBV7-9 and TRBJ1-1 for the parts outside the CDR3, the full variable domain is DTGVSQNPRHKITKRGQNVTFRCDPISEHNRLYWYRQTLGQGPEFLTYFQNEAQLEKSRLLSDRFSAERPKGSFSTLEIQRTEQGDSAMYLCASSPRTGANTEAFFGQGTRLTVV.

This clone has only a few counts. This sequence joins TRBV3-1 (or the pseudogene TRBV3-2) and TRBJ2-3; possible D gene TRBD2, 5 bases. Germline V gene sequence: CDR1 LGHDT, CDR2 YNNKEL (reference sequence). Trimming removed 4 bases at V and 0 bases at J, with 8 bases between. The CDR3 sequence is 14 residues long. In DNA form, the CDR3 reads TGTGCCAGCAGCCTCAGCGGTAGCACAGATACGCAGTATTTT. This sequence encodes CASSLSGSTDTQYF.